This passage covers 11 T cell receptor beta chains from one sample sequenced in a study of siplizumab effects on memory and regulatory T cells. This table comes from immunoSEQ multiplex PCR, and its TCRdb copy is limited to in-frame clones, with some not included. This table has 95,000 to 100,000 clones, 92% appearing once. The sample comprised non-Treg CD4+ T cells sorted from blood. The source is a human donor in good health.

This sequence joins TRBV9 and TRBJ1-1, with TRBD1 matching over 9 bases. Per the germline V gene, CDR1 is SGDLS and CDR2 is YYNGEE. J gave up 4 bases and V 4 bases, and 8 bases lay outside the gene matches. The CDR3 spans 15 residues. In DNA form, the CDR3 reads TGTGCCAGCAGCCTCGAGGACAGGGGATCCACTGAAGCTTTCTTT. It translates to CASSLEDRGSTEAFF.

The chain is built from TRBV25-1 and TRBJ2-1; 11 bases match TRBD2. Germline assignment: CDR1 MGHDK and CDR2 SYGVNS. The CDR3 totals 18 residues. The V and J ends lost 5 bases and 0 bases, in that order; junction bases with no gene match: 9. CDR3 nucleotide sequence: TGTGCCAGCAGTAAACCGGGTAGCGGGAGGGTCTCCTACAATGAGCAGTTCTTC. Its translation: CASSKPGSGRVSYNEQFF.

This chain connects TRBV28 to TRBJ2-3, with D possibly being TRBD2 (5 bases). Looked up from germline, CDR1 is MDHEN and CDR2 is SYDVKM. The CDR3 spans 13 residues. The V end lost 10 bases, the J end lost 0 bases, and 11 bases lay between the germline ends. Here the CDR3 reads CAIGVSSTDTQYF. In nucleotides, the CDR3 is TGTGCCATCGGGGTTTCTAGCACAGATACGCAGTATTTT.

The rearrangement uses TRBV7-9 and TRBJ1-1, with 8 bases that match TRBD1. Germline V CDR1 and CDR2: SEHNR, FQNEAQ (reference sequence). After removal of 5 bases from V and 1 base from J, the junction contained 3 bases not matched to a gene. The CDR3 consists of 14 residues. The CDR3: CASSTTGGNTEAFF. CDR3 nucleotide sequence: TGTGCCAGCAGCACCACAGGGGGGAACACTGAAGCTTTCTTT.

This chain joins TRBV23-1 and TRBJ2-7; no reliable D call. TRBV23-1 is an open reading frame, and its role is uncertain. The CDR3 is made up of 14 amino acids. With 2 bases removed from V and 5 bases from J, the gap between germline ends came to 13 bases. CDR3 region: CASSQGKQDHEQYF. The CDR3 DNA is TGCGCCAGCAGTCAAGGTAAGCAGGATCACGAGCAGTACTTC.

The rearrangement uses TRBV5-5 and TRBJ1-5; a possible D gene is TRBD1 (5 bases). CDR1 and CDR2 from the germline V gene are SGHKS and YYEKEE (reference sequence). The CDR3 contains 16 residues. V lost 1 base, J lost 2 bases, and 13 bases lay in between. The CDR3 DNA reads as TGTGCCAGCAGCTTGTATGGGGCGACGCGCAATCAGCCCCAGCATTTT. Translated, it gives CASSLYGATRNQPQHF.

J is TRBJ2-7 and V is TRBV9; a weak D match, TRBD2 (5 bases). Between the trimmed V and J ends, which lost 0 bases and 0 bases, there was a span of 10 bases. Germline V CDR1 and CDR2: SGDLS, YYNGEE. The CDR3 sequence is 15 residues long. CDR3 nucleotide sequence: TGTGCCAGCAGCGTAGCGGGGAGCCTCTCCTACGAGCAGTACTTC. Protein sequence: CASSVAGSLSYEQYF.

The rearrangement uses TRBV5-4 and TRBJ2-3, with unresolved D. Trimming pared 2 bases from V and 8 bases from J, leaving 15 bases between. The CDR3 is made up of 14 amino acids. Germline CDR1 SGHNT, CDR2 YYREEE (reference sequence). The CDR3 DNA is TGTGCCAGCAGCTTTAACCCGACCGCCAGTACGCAGTATTTT. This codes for CASSFNPTASTQYF.

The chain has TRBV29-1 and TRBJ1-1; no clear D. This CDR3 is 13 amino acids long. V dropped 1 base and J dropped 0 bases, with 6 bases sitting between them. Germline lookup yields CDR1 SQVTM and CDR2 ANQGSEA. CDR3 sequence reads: CSVEVEVNTEAFF. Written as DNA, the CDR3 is TGCAGCGTTGAAGTAGAAGTGAACACTGAAGCTTTCTTT.

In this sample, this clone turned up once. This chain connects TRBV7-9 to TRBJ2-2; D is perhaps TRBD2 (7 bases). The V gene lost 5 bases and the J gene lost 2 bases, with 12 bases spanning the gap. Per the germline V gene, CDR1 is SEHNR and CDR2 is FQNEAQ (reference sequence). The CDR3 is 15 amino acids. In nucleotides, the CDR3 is TGTGCCAGCAGCCGGGGGGCCTCAAACACCGGGGAGCTGTTTTTT. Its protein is CASSRGASNTGELFF.

The CDR3 loop reads CASSKGRSAYEQYF. The CDR3 DNA reads TGTGCCAGCAGCAAGGGACGATCAGCCTACGAGCAGTACTTC. The rearrangement links TRBV7-2 to TRBJ2-7, with D perhaps TRBD1 or TRBD2 (5 bases each). V lost 5 bases and J 2 bases, leaving 13 bases between the germline ends. The CDR3 totals 14 residues. From germline, CDR1 is SGHTA and CDR2 FQGNSA.